The 24 T cell receptor beta chains in this list originate from one sample, sequenced in a study of T cells in Graves' hyperthyroidism and ophthalmopathy (dated by TCRdb to about 2019). Library preparation was by multiplex PCR. The instrument was an Illumina HiSeq 2000. The TCR beta CDR3 regions were amplified from RNA transcripts. A first-round RT-PCR of the TCR CDR3 used the HTBI primer set with the Qiagen OneStep RT-PCR kit. TCRdb trimmed public reads at Q25 via fastp, called clones via MiXCR and kept in-frame beta chains. Each CDR3 protein gets just one entry, which takes the most common genes and DNA from the rows behind it. Counted in this sample were some 510,000 distinct CDR3 sequences; around 21% of them appeared once. Approximately 26% of the sample belongs to the ten largest clones. Material: blood. These receptors all come from a man between 18 and 29 years old with Graves' hyperthyroidism.

The genes are TRBV3-1 and TRBJ2-5, with unresolved D. The length of the CDR3 is 12 residues. In germline, CDR1 is LGHDT, CDR2 YNNKEL (reference sequence). Trimming took 1 base from V and 6 from J, leaving 6 bases between them. CDR3 loop: CASSQAVQTQYF. For the CDR3, the DNA is TGTGCCAGCAGCCAAGCCGTCCAGACCCAGTACTTC.

This clonotype was seen repeatedly, ten times or more. The rearrangement uses TRBV7-9 and TRBJ2-7, with D hard to call. The V and J ends lost 1 base and 6 bases respectively, with 10 bases between them. Germline loops: CDR1 SEHNR, CDR2 FQNEAQ (reference sequence). The CDR3 spans 13 residues. CDR3 nucleotide sequence: TGTGCCAGCAGCTTAGTAGGGTTTGGCGAGCAGTACTTC. Translation gives CASSLVGFGEQYF.

This clonotype was counted at least ten times. The rearrangement joins TRBV12-3 or TRBV12-4 to TRBJ1-1, with D unclear. The V end lost 5 bases, the J end lost 1 base, and 14 bases lay between the germline ends. This CDR3 spans 15 amino acids. The CDR3 coding sequence is TGTGCCAGCAGTCCTCACATGGCGGGGAACACTGAAGCTTTCTTT. Its protein product is CASSPHMAGNTEAFF.

This clonotype was seen ten or more times. This sequence joins TRBV20-1 and TRBJ1-2, with D perhaps TRBD1 (5 bases). Trimming stripped 0 bases from V and 4 bases from J, with 15 bases between. Germline V lookup: CDR1 DFQATT, CDR2 SNEGSKA (reference sequence). This CDR3 contains 15 residues. The chain's CDR3 is CSARDPLTGPYGYTF. The CDR3, as DNA: TGCAGTGCTAGAGACCCCTTGACGGGACCCTATGGCTACACCTTC.

This clonotype was seen at least ten times. The V gene is TRBV12-3 or TRBV12-4, the J gene TRBJ1-5, with 10 bases that match TRBD1. V trimming: 7 bases; J trimming: 7 bases; junction bases outside the gene matches: 10. The CDR3 has 15 residues. The CDR3 DNA reads as TGTGCCAGCACGAACAAGACAGGGGGCGGGCAGCCCCAGCATTTT. Translating it yields CASTNKTGGGQPQHF.

The chain has TRBV7-9 and TRBJ1-2, with D hard to call. CDR1 is SEHNR and CDR2 is FQNEAQ in the germline V gene (reference sequence). V was cut by 5 bases and J by 3 bases, with 13 bases left in between. This CDR3 is 14 amino acids long. The CDR3, as DNA: TGTGCCAGCAGCCCTGAAACCTCCTACTATGGCTACACCTTC. Translation gives CASSPETSYYGYTF.

In its sample, this clonotype was seen many times. This chain links TRBV29-1 with TRBJ1-2, with D maybe TRBD1 (5 bases). There are 14 residues in the CDR3. Trimming took off 6 bases at V and 6 bases at J, with 20 bases between the two ends. CDR1 and CDR2 from the germline V gene are SQVTM and ANQGSEA. CDR3 sequence (DNA): TGCAGCGTAATATCGCCCAGGGAGCCGGATGGCTACACCTTC. It codes for CSVISPREPDGYTF.

The V call is TRBV28, the J call TRBJ2-7, with D perhaps given as TRBD1 or TRBD2 (5 bases each). The ends were cut back, 2 bases at V and 2 bases at J, with 16 bases in the middle. The CDR3 is 16 residues long. Germline values: CDR1 MDHEN, CDR2 SYDVKM. Written as DNA, the CDR3 is TGTGCCAGCAGTTTAGGGGGTTCTACCGCCACCTACGAGCAGTACTTC. Its protein is CASSLGGSTATYEQYF.

The table lists this clonotype with many counts. The chain joins TRBV20-1 to TRBJ2-2; 7 nucleotides agree with TRBD2. In germline, CDR1 is DFQATT, CDR2 SNEGSKA (reference sequence). J lost 5 bases, V lost 6 bases, and 9 bases had no gene match. This CDR3 contains 14 residues. The chain's CDR3 is CSALGTMGTGELFF. In DNA form, the CDR3 reads TGCAGTGCCCTAGGGACTATGGGAACCGGGGAGCTGTTTTTT.

This clonotype was seen many times. The V call is TRBV28, the J call TRBJ2-7; possible D gene TRBD2, 7 bases. CDR3 length: 15 residues. CDR1 is MDHEN, CDR2 SYDVKM, per germline. Deletions cut 5 bases from V and 0 bases from J, with 14 bases between. CDR3 coding DNA: TGTGCCAGCAGTAGGGGGGGGCCAAGCTCCTACGAGCAGTACTTC. Amino acid sequence: CASSRGGPSSYEQYF.

This clonotype was counted ten times or more. This chain joins TRBV11-2 and TRBJ2-5; D is uncertain. Germline lookup yields CDR1 SGHAT and CDR2 FQNNGV. Trimming stripped 2 bases from V and 4 bases from J, with 14 bases between. The CDR3 totals 15 residues. The CDR3 here is CASSLYVGSLETQYF. CDR3 DNA: TGTGCCAGCAGCTTATACGTCGGCAGCCTAGAGACCCAGTACTTC.

The V call is TRBV28, the J call TRBJ1-1; D not resolved. The ends were cut back, 7 bases at V and 2 bases at J, with 14 bases in the middle. Germline-derived CDR1 and CDR2 are MDHEN and SYDVKM. The CDR3 is 14 amino acids. This CDR3 is CASNPGRDNTEAFF. The CDR3 DNA is TGTGCCAGCAACCCGGGGAGAGACAACACTGAAGCTTTCTTT.

Only a few counts were recorded for this clonotype. J is TRBJ2-4 and V is TRBV19; possible D gene TRBD1, 5 bases. The CDR3 has 14 residues. Trimming left V 3 bases short and J 3 bases short, with 9 bases between. Germline assignment: CDR1 LNHDA and CDR2 SQIVND (reference sequence). CDR3 bases: TGTGCCAGTAGTATTCCTGGACACAAAAACATTCAGTACTTC. It translates to CASSIPGHKNIQYF.

This clonotype has just a few counts. V usage is TRBV5-6 and J usage is TRBJ2-2; D uncertain. Per the germline V gene, CDR1 is SGHDT and CDR2 is YYEEEE. Trimming pared 1 base from V and 3 bases from J, leaving 7 bases between. The CDR3 is 14 residues long. For the CDR3, the DNA is TGTGCCAGCAGCTTGAACAGCCACACCGGGGAGCTGTTTTTT. Amino acid sequence: CASSLNSHTGELFF.

This clonotype was detected many times. Written as DNA, the CDR3 is TGTGCCAGCTCATCCATCGACCGGGATGAAGCTTTCTTT. It codes for CASSSIDRDEAFF. V usage is TRBV18 and J usage is TRBJ1-1; no reliable D call. This CDR3 comprises 13 residues. Germline CDR1 KGHSH, CDR2 LQKENI. V was shortened by 5 bases and J by 7 bases, with 14 bases between the two germline ends.

There are many counts of this clonotype. Here the CDR3 reads CASSRGYQPQHF. CDR3 coding DNA: TGTGCCAGCAGTAGGGGGTATCAGCCCCAGCATTTT. The chain is built from TRBV7-2 and TRBJ1-5, with D perhaps TRBD1 (6 bases). Trimming pared 6 bases from V and 5 bases from J, leaving 8 bases between. The germline V gene has CDR1 SGHTA and CDR2 FQGNSA. The CDR3 loop spans 12 amino acids.

This chain connects TRBV12-3 or TRBV12-4 to TRBJ1-5; 9 nucleotides line up with TRBD1. This CDR3 contains 15 residues. V trimming: 6 bases; J trimming: 3 bases; junction bases outside the gene matches: 6. The CDR3: CASRMTGGNNQPQHF. CDR3 sequence (DNA): TGTGCCAGCAGGATGACAGGGGGGAACAATCAGCCCCAGCATTTT.

In its sample, this clonotype was seen many times. The chain employs TRBV6-1 and TRBJ1-1, with D unresolved. The germline V gene encodes CDR1 MNHNS and CDR2 SASEGT. The CDR3 sequence is 13 residues long. Deletions cut 4 bases from V and 0 bases from J, with 6 bases between. As DNA, the CDR3 is TGTGCCAGCAGTGGAGTCGTGAACACTGAAGCTTTCTTT. Its protein product is CASSGVVNTEAFF.

About this clonotype itself: A much larger clone lies one base from this, so it may be a read error. The V call is TRBV11-2, the J call TRBJ1-2, with 7 bases fitting TRBD1. Germline V lookup: CDR1 SGHAT, CDR2 FQNNGV. The CDR3 runs 14 residues. The DNA of the CDR3 is TGTGCCTGCAGCTTAGACAGGGCCCGTCGGGGCTACACCTTC. Translating it yields CACSLDRARRGYTF. Together with reference TRBV11-2 and TRBJ1-2, the CDR3 gives the full variable domain: EAGVAQSPRYKIIEKRQSVAFWCNPISGHATLYWYQQILGQGPKLLIQFQNNGVVDDSQLPKDRFSAERLKGVDSTLKIQPAKLEDSAVYLCACSLDRARRGYTFGSGTRLTVV.

This clonotype was recorded a few times. The chain is built from TRBV2 and TRBJ2-3; the D call may be TRBD1 or TRBD2 (6 bases each). The CDR3 loop spans 15 amino acids. Germline assignment: CDR1 SNHLY and CDR2 FYNNEI. The V gene lost 6 bases and the J gene lost 0 bases, with 13 bases spanning the gap. CDR3 residues: CASRRGGYSTDTQYF. The DNA of the CDR3 is TGTGCCAGCAGGAGAGGGGGGTATAGCACAGATACGCAGTATTTT.

This clonotype was seen at least ten times. V is TRBV24-1 and J is TRBJ2-6; maybe TRBD1 (6 bases). The CDR3 spans 18 residues. Germline V gene data show CDR1 as KGHDR and CDR2 as SFDVKD. V dropped 7 bases and J dropped 2 bases, with 20 bases sitting between them. CDR3 residues: CATRPGPKTGTGANVLTF. The DNA of the CDR3 is TGTGCCACCAGACCCGGACCCAAAACAGGGACTGGGGCCAACGTCCTGACTTTC.

There are many counts of this clonotype. This chain joins TRBV14 and TRBJ1-1; 7 bases align to TRBD1. Germline V gene lookup returns CDR1 SGHDN and CDR2 FVKESK. The trim removed 4 bases at V and 5 bases at J, leaving 10 bases unmatched. The CDR3 sequence is 15 residues long. The CDR3 sequence: CASSPQQGRGTEAFF. DNA of the CDR3: TGTGCCAGCAGCCCCCAACAGGGGAGGGGAACTGAAGCTTTCTTT. Using reference TRBV14 and TRBJ1-1 for the parts outside the CDR3, the full variable domain is EAGVTQFPSHSVIEKGQTVTLRCDPISGHDNLYWYRRVMGKEIKFLLHFVKESKQDESGMPNNRFLAERTGGTYSTLKVQPAELEDSGVYFCASSPQQGRGTEAFFGQGTRLTVV.

This clonotype has a count of ten or more. The chain is built from TRBV2 and TRBJ1-1; no definite D call. Germline V gene data show CDR1 as SNHLY and CDR2 as FYNNEI. The length of the CDR3 is 15 residues. Trimming pared 1 base from V and 6 bases from J, leaving 15 bases between. The CDR3 region is CASSEVTRSNAEAFF. For the CDR3, the DNA is TGTGCCAGCAGTGAAGTCACTAGGTCAAACGCTGAAGCTTTCTTT.

The chain employs TRBV6-1 and TRBJ2-7; 12 bases fit TRBD1. The trim removed 8 bases at V and 2 bases at J, leaving 7 bases unmatched. CDR3 length equals 15 residues. Germline CDR1 is MNHNS and CDR2 is SASEGT. This CDR3 is CASGTGTGGTYEQYF. CDR3 nucleotides: TGTGCCAGCGGGACCGGGACAGGGGGCACCTACGAGCAGTACTTC.